The rows below give T cell receptor beta chains drawn from one sample of a study of cytomegalovirus exposure and HLA in healthy donors. Measured with immunoSEQ multiplex PCR; TCRdb has only the in-frame clones, and not every one. The sample lists 140,000 to 150,000 clones, more than 75% occurring once. Sequenced input: PBMCs. These receptors were collected from a woman aged 18-30 years in good health and CMV-seropositive. The CDR3 runs from the conserved cysteine through the conserved F or W.

v_gene: TRBV28; CDR3aa: CASSFSGYGQGPSYNEQFF
v_gene: TRBV5-1; CDR3aa: CASSPDTSSYNEQFF
v_gene: TRBV7-8; CDR3aa: CASSLEQGGVNEKLFF
v_gene: TRBV5-1; CDR3aa: CASTTGILNTEAFF
v_gene: TRBV5-5; CDR3aa: CASSPGDRGVYGYTF
v_gene: TRBV6-1; CDR3aa: CASIIQGNTEAFF
v_gene: TRBV2; CDR3aa: CASSDRSVNEQFF
v_gene: TRBV5-1; CDR3aa: CASSPRAGASNYGYTF
v_gene: TRBV7-9; CDR3aa: CASSLAGTTGAEAFF
v_gene: TRBV7-2; CDR3aa: CASSFLGAGVTGELFF
v_gene: TRBV12-2; CDR3aa: CASRSPGEGQPQHF
v_gene: TRBV11-3; CDR3aa: CASSFQETDTQYF
v_gene: TRBV10-1; CDR3aa: CASSDRRNQPQHF
v_gene: TRBV18; CDR3aa: CASSPLDSSNTEAFF
v_gene: TRBV6-6; CDR3aa: CASRRTGQNTEAFF
v_gene: TRBV15; CDR3aa: CATSRNRGLNEKLFF
v_gene: TRBV27; CDR3aa: CASSLKLLGQGNGELFF
v_gene: TRBV6-6; CDR3aa: CASSYQTRSLEGYTF
v_gene: TRBV10-1; CDR3aa: CASSQGIDQPQHF
v_gene: TRBV7-8; CDR3aa: CASSLRTGLVAEAFF
v_gene: TRBV29-1; CDR3aa: CSVGVGRAGNTIYF
v_gene: TRBV6-1; CDR3aa: CANAPPGEYGYTF
v_gene: TRBV7-2; CDR3aa: CASSLLRSYGYTF
v_gene: TRBV6-1; CDR3aa: CASRDGAGGWETQYF
v_gene: TRBV6-4; CDR3aa: CASSGGPGSTDTQYF
v_gene: TRBV5-1; CDR3aa: CASSNQLLQGAGEKLFF
v_gene: TRBV11-2; CDR3aa: CASSFPFGSSYEQYF
v_gene: TRBV27; CDR3aa: CASSLSLAYSYNEQFF
v_gene: TRBV12-5; CDR3aa: CASGGGGVNTF
v_gene: TRBV18; CDR3aa: CASSPTGSDTEAFF
v_gene: TRBV19; CDR3aa: CASSMGLAGGPYNEQFF
v_gene: TRBV27; CDR3aa: CAQSGSVNSPCSYNEQFF
v_gene: TRBV10-3; CDR3aa: CATGRGDRGNEQYF
v_gene: TRBV12-1; CDR3aa: CASSSQGDGYTF
v_gene: TRBV4-3; CDR3aa: CASSQEGLGANVLTF
v_gene: TRBV19; CDR3aa: CASSIGTGKQETQYF
v_gene: TRBV30; CDR3aa: CAWSVWTGGAGREKLFF
v_gene: TRBV6-1; CDR3aa: CASSRQGPNTEAFF
v_gene: TRBV6-6; CDR3aa: CASRPRTSSYNSPLHF
v_gene: TRBV11-2; CDR3aa: CASSSYRSNTEAFF
v_gene: TRBV5-4; CDR3aa: CASSLKDRENTEAFF
v_gene: TRBV27; CDR3aa: CASSLRPNQPQHF
v_gene: TRBV28; CDR3aa: CASSTGLVTDTQYF
v_gene: TRBV7-9; CDR3aa: CASSLLDGGGREKLFF
v_gene: TRBV19; CDR3aa: CASSIVRGSEAFF
v_gene: TRBV19; CDR3aa: CASVSDRLNTEAFF
v_gene: TRBV13; CDR3aa: CASSLRVWGNTEAFF
v_gene: TRBV28; CDR3aa: CASSFTARGANTGELFF
v_gene: TRBV5-8; CDR3aa: CASSLTGYGYTF
v_gene: TRBV2; CDR3aa: CASSEHKAGGGYTF
v_gene: TRBV27; CDR3aa: CASSRDSTYEQYF
v_gene: TRBV2; CDR3aa: CASRGDRTEAFF
v_gene: TRBV7-8; CDR3aa: CASSRGGINSPLHF
v_gene: TRBV4-1; CDR3aa: CASSQERGPDRGAEAFF
v_gene: TRBV5-1; CDR3aa: CASSRTTGHADEQYF